Listed here are 26 T cell receptor beta chains from one sample, sequenced in a study of blood T cell repertoires in COVID-19. The data were produced by immunoSEQ multiplex PCR, yet TCRdb's version contains in-frame clones alone and is incomplete. This sample has about 360,000 clones, with 85% to 90% found just once. The source material was peripheral blood. The receptors were gathered from a human donor in a cohort sampled during active COVID-19.

This clone was observed a single time. This rearrangement joins TRBV7-9 to TRBJ2-2; D remains ambiguous. The CDR3 loop spans 13 amino acids. The germline gives CDR1 SEHNR, CDR2 FQNEAQ (reference sequence). Deletions cut 7 bases from V and 5 bases from J, with 11 bases between. The CDR3 DNA sequence: TGTGCCAGCACCCCCGAACAGACCGGGGAGCTGTTTTTT. Protein sequence: CASTPEQTGELFF.

The CDR3 coding sequence is TGTGCCAGCCAAGCAGAATTGGGGCGGATACTGTTTTTT. Its translation: CASQAELGRILFF. V gene TRBV2 combines with J gene TRBJ1-4, with D possibly matching TRBD1 (5 bases). Deletions cut 8 bases from V and 13 bases from J, with 20 bases between. The V gene's germline CDR1 is SNHLY and CDR2 FYNNEI. This CDR3 is 13 amino acids long.

This chain uses TRBV11-3 with TRBJ2-1; D remains ambiguous. Germline-derived CDR1 and CDR2 are SGHNT and YENEEA. The CDR3 is 12 amino acids. V was pared by 2 bases and J by 11 bases, with 10 bases between. CDR3 protein: CASSLQVDKQFF. For the CDR3, the DNA is TGTGCCAGCAGCTTACAAGTCGACAAGCAGTTCTTC.

J is TRBJ2-2 and V is TRBV5-1; D ambiguous. CDR1 SGHRS and CDR2 YFSETQ come from the germline V gene. V lost 1 base, J lost 6 bases, and 13 bases lay in between. This CDR3 comprises 15 residues. CDR3 region: CASSLISTSPGELFF. CDR3 DNA sequence: TGCGCCAGCAGCTTGATTAGCACGAGTCCCGGGGAGCTGTTTTTT.

J is TRBJ2-2 and V is TRBV5-1, with 10 nucleotides matching TRBD2. The CDR3 contains 17 residues. J lost 4 bases, V lost 1 base, and 7 bases had no gene match. Germline V gives CDR1 SGHRS, CDR2 YFSETQ. CDR3 in DNA: TGCGCCAGCAGCTTGTGGGCTAGCGGGGGTCCCACCGGGGAGCTGTTTTTT. This gives the protein CASSLWASGGPTGELFF.

V and J are TRBV10-3 and TRBJ1-3; unclear D gene. With 5 bases removed from V and 0 bases from J, the gap between germline ends came to 11 bases. The CDR3 totals 15 residues. The germline CDR1 and CDR2 sequences are ENHRY and SYGVKD. The CDR3 nucleotides read TGTGCCATCAGTTTCGGGTCGGCCTCTGGAAACACCATATATTTT. Translation: CAISFGSASGNTIYF.

This rearrangement joins TRBV25-1 to TRBJ2-2, with 10 bases fitting TRBD1. The germline V gene encodes CDR1 MGHDK and CDR2 SYGVNS. This CDR3 comprises 16 residues. After removal of 1 base from V and 5 bases from J, the junction contained 4 bases not matched to a gene. CDR3 coding DNA: TGTGCCAGCAGTGAATCGAGGACAGGGGGGACCGGGGAGCTGTTTTTT. Translated: CASSESRTGGTGELFF.

J is TRBJ1-1 and V is TRBV16, with D possibly TRBD1 on 5 matching bases. CDR1 KGHSY and CDR2 FQNENV come from the germline V gene. The CDR3 runs to 15 residues. The ends were cut back, 2 bases at V and 0 bases at J, with 10 bases in the middle. In DNA, the CDR3 is TGTGCCAGCAGCCAACGGGGGGATTTGAACACTGAAGCTTTCTTT. As protein: CASSQRGDLNTEAFF.

The chain recombines TRBV27 with TRBJ2-1; 7 positions match TRBD2. The CDR3 has 14 residues. Germline V gives CDR1 MNHEY, CDR2 SMNVEV (reference sequence). V gave up 2 bases and J gave up 5 bases; unmatched junction bases: 3. The CDR3 coding sequence is TGTGCCAGCAGTTTAAGCGGGATCCACAATGAGCAGTTCTTC. It is translated as CASSLSGIHNEQFF.

V gene TRBV20-1 combines with J gene TRBJ2-7, with no clear D. Trimming shortened V by 7 bases and J by 5 bases, and 12 bases separated the two germline ends. The CDR3 extends over 11 amino acids. Per germline, CDR1 DFQATT and CDR2 SNEGSKA (reference sequence). The CDR3 DNA sequence: TGCAGTGGGCAATCTCAGGACGAGCAGTACTTC. Translation: CSGQSQDEQYF.

The chain recombines TRBV5-4 with TRBJ2-1, with TRBD1 identical over 9 bases. The germline V gene encodes CDR1 SGHNT and CDR2 YYREEE (reference sequence). V shed 4 bases, J shed 6 bases, and the junction held 8 bases outside the gene matches. CDR3 length equals 15 residues. The chain's CDR3 is CASSNGVQGANEQFF. CDR3 DNA sequence: TGTGCCAGCAGCAACGGCGTACAGGGGGCCAATGAGCAGTTCTTC. The whole variable domain, filled in from reference TRBV5-4 and TRBJ2-1, reads ETGVTQSPTHLIKTRGQQVTLRCSSQSGHNTVSWYQQALGQGPQFIFQYYREEENGRGNFPPRFSGLQFPNYSSELNVNALELDDSALYLCASSNGVQGANEQFFGPGTRLTVL.

CDR3 residues: CAWAGGHGPSNEKLFF. In DNA form, the CDR3 reads TGTGCCTGGGCGGGGGGGCATGGTCCCTCTAATGAAAAACTGTTTTTT. V gene TRBV30 combines with J gene TRBJ1-4; possibly TRBD1 for D (6 bases). Looked up from germline, CDR1 is GTSNPN and CDR2 is SVGIG (reference sequence). Trimming removed 5 bases from V and 3 bases from J, with 19 bases in between. The CDR3 spans 16 residues.

This clone was counted only a few times. This rearrangement joins TRBV28 to TRBJ1-6, with D perhaps TRBD1 (5 bases). Germline V CDR1 and CDR2: MDHEN, SYDVKM. The CDR3 totals 13 residues. V was shortened by 5 bases and J by 8 bases, with 10 bases between the two germline ends. The CDR3 protein is CASSPGFDSPLHF. The DNA for the CDR3 is TGTGCCAGCAGTCCAGGGTTTGATTCACCCCTCCACTTT.

This chain joins TRBV27 and TRBJ2-7, with D perhaps matching TRBD1 (6 bases). V was shortened by 0 bases and J by 6 bases, with 15 bases between the two germline ends. The CDR3 spans 15 residues. Germline V gene sequence: CDR1 MNHEY, CDR2 SMNVEV (reference sequence). The CDR3 DNA reads as TGTGCCAGCAGTTTATCCTACAGGGATGAAGGCGAGCAGTACTTC. Its protein is CASSLSYRDEGEQYF.

This sequence joins TRBV9 and TRBJ2-7, with 9 bases aligning to TRBD2. Germline CDR1 reads SGDLS; CDR2 reads YYNGEE. J gave up 5 bases and V 0 bases, and 9 bases lay outside the gene matches. The CDR3 contains 16 residues. The CDR3 DNA is TGTGCCAGCAGCGTAGCAGGCGGGAGGGCCAGGGACGAGCAGTACTTC. Translating it yields CASSVAGGRARDEQYF.

This clone came up a few times. The chain recombines TRBV6-5 with TRBJ2-2, with unresolved D. The V gene lost 6 bases and the J gene lost 6 bases, with 5 bases spanning the gap. The CDR3 runs 11 residues. CDR1 and CDR2 from the germline V gene are MNHEY and SVGAGI. The CDR3 region has the DNA TGTGCCAGCAGCAATTCCGGGGAGCTGTTTTTT. Translating gives CASSNSGELFF.

The count of this clone is one. The rearrangement uses TRBV7-3 and TRBJ1-1; D not certain. CDR3 length equals 14 residues. Trimming stripped 2 bases from V and 4 bases from J, with 11 bases between. In germline, CDR1 is SGHTA, CDR2 FQGTGA. The CDR3 loop is CASSLEGLSTEAFF. In nucleotides, the CDR3 is TGTGCCAGCAGCTTAGAGGGATTGAGCACTGAAGCTTTCTTT. Using reference TRBV7-3 and TRBJ1-1 for the parts outside the CDR3, the full variable domain is GAGVSQTPSNKVTEKGKYVELRCDPISGHTALYWYRQSLGQGPEFLIYFQGTGAADDSGLPNDRFFAVRPEGSVSTLKIQRTERGDSAVYLCASSLEGLSTEAFFGQGTRLTVV.

The genes are TRBV18 and TRBJ1-1; D gene ambiguous. Trimming shortened V by 6 bases and J by 3 bases, and 8 bases separated the two germline ends. Germline V lookup: CDR1 KGHSH, CDR2 LQKENI. The length of the CDR3 is 12 residues. The CDR3 nucleotides are TGTGCCAGCTCTACCACGGACACTGAAGCTTTCTTT. It encodes CASSTTDTEAFF.

The rearrangement uses TRBV5-6 and TRBJ2-2, with D perhaps matching TRBD1 (5 bases). This CDR3 contains 14 residues. V was trimmed by 6 bases and J by 4 bases, leaving 13 bases between them. Germline V lookup: CDR1 SGHDT, CDR2 YYEEEE. CDR3 sequence reads: CASNPGDSTGELFF. Written as DNA, the CDR3 is TGTGCCAGCAACCCCGGAGACAGCACCGGGGAGCTGTTTTTT.

The chain has TRBV29-1 and TRBJ2-3, with a tentative D call TRBD2 (6 bases). This CDR3 contains 18 residues. Trimming left V 3 bases short and J 0 bases short, with 22 bases between. Germline V gene lookup returns CDR1 SQVTM and CDR2 ANQGSEA. CDR3: CSVDRDSYWESSTDTQYF. The CDR3 bases are TGCAGCGTTGACCGGGACTCATACTGGGAGAGTAGCACAGATACGCAGTATTTT.

Turning to this clone: This sample also contains other DNA sequences that code for the same CDR3. The chain recombines TRBV9 with TRBJ2-3, with D hard to call. With 0 bases removed from V and 5 bases from J, the gap between germline ends came to 4 bases. The CDR3 length is 12 residues. The germline CDR1 and CDR2 sequences are SGDLS and YYNGEE. The CDR3 DNA follows: TGTGCCAGCAGCGTAGGGAGAGATACGCAGTATTTT. Its translation is CASSVGRDTQYF. Full variable domain (rest looked up from reference TRBV9 and TRBJ2-3): DSGVTQTPKHLITATGQRVTLRCSPRSGDLSVYWYQQSLDQGLQFLIQYYNGEERAKGNILERFSAQQFPDLHSELNLSSLELGDSALYFCASSVGRDTQYFGPGTRLTVL.

The J gene is TRBJ2-3, the V gene TRBV4-1; D is undetermined. The CDR3 is 13 residues long. Trimming took 4 bases from V and 2 from J, leaving 7 bases between them. In germline, CDR1 is MGHRA, CDR2 YSYEKL. The CDR3 reads CASSPTFTDTQYF. The CDR3 bases are TGCGCCAGCAGCCCAACTTTCACAGATACGCAGTATTTT.

This chain connects TRBV28 to TRBJ2-1, with D tentatively TRBD2 (6 bases). Trimming cost V 10 bases and J 4 bases, with 14 bases left between them. In germline, CDR1 is MDHEN, CDR2 SYDVKM. The CDR3 contains 13 residues. CDR3 sequence: CATRLGPYNEQFF. CDR3 coding DNA: TGTGCCACCCGACTAGGGCCGTACAATGAGCAGTTCTTC. Supplemented by reference TRBV28 and TRBJ2-1, the full variable domain reads DVKVTQSSRYLVKRTGEKVFLECVQDMDHENMFWYRQDPGLGLRLIYFSYDVKMKEKGDIPEGYSVSREKKERFSLILESASTNQTSMYLCATRLGPYNEQFFGPGTRLTVL.

This clone was seen just once. The chain uses TRBV6-5 and TRBJ1-3, with a tentative D call TRBD1 (6 bases). V lost 0 bases to trimming and J lost 0 bases, with 6 bases between them. The CDR3 loop spans 15 amino acids. CDR1 and CDR2 from the germline V gene are MNHEY and SVGAGI. CDR3 sequence: CASSYSTGSGNTIYF. DNA for the CDR3: TGTGCCAGCAGTTACTCGACAGGCTCTGGAAACACCATATATTTT.

This clone was detected many times. Other DNA sequences in the sample encode the same CDR3. This chain links TRBV2 with TRBJ1-1; tentatively, D is TRBD1 (5 bases). Germline V gives CDR1 SNHLY, CDR2 FYNNEI. The CDR3 is 13 amino acids. Trimming cost V 5 bases and J 2 bases, with 9 bases left between them. The CDR3 is CASSRTGNTEAFF. The CDR3 nucleotides are TGTGCCAGCAGTCGTACAGGAAACACTGAAGCTTTCTTT.

The chain has TRBV5-1 and TRBJ2-7; no definite D call. The length of the CDR3 is 14 residues. Trimming removed 4 bases at V and 4 bases at J, with 15 bases between. Germline V CDR1 and CDR2: SGHRS, YFSETQ. CDR3 nucleotides: TGCGCCAGCAGCGCCGCCAGGTTTGGATACGAGCAGTACTTC. Residues: CASSAARFGYEQYF.